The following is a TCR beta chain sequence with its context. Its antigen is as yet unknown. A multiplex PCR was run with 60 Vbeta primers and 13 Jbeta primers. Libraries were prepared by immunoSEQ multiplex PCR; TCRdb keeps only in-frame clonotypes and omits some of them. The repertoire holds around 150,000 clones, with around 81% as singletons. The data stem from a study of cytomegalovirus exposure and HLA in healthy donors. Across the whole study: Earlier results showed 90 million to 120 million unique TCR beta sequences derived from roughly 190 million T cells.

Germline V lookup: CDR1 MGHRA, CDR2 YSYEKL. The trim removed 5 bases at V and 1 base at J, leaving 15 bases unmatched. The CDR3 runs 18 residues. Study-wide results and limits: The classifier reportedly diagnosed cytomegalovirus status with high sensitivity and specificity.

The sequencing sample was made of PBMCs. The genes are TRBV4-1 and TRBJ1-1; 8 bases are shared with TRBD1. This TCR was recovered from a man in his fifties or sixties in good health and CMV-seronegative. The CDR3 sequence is CASSTRSPGQDQNTEAFF. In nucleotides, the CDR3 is TGCGCCAGCAGCACTCGAAGTCCGGGACAGGATCAGAACACTGAAGCTTTCTTT.